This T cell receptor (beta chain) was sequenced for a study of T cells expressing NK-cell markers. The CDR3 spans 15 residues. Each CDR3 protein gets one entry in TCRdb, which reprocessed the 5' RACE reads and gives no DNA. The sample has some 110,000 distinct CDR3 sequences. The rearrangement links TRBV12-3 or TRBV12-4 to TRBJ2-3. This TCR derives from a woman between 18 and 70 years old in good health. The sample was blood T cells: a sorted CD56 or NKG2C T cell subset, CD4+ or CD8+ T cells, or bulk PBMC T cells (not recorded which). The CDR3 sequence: CASSSRLFSTDTQYF.